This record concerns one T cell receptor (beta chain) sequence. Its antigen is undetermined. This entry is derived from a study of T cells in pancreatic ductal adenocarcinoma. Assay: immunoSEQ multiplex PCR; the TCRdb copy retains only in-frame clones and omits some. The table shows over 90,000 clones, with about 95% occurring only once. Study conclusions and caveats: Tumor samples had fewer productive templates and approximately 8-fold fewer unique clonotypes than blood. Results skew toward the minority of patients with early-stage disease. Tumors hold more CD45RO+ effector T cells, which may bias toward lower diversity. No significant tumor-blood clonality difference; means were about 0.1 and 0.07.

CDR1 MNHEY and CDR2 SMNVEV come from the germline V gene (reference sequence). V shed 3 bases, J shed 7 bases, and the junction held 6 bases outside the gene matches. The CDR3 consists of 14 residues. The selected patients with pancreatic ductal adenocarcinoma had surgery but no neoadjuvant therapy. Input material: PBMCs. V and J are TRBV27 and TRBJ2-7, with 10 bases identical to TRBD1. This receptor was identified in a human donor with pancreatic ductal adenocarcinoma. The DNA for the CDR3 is TGTGCCAGCAGTTTGGGACAGGGGACGGGGGAGCAGTACTTC. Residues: CASSLGQGTGEQYF.